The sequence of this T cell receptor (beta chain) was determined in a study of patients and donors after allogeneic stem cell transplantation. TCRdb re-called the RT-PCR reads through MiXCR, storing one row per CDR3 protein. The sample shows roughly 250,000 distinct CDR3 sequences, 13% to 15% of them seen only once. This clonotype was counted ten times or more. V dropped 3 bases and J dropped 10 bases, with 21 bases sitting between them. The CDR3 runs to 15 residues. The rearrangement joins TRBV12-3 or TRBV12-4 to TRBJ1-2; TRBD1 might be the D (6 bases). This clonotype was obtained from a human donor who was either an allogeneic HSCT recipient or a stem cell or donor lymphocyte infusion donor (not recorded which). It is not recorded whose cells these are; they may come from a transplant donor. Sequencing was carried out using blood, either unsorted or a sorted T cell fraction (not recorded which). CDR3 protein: CASSFRWTVGFVYTF. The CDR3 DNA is TGTGCCAGCAGTTTTCGATGGACAGTTGGTTTTGTCTACACCTTC.